A selection of T cell receptor beta chains follows, all from one sample in a study of blood T cell repertoires in COVID-19. Data came from immunoSEQ multiplex PCR; TCRdb stores just in-frame clones and leaves some out. Here the sample spans some 200,000 clones, around 80% being singletons. The sequencing input was peripheral blood. The receptors here all came from an elderly woman with COVID-19, enrolled during active disease. The CDR3 runs from the conserved cysteine through the conserved F or W. Each record gives: CDR3 length, J gene, clone size, D gene, V gene, CDR3 protein, CDR3 DNA. D genes are given only for firm matches. Rows give clone size only sometimes, using once, few, many, or a class for an expanded clone.

16	TRBJ1-5	.	TRBD1	TRBV10-3	CASGAGGAEATQPQHF	TGTGCCAGCGGGGCAGGGGGTGCCGAGGCAACCCAGCCCCAGCATTTT
16	TRBJ2-1	.	TRBD2	TRBV19	CASSIGLAGVYNEQFF	TGTGCCAGTAGTATAGGTCTAGCGGGGGTTTACAATGAGCAGTTCTTC
14	TRBJ2-3	.	.	TRBV5-1	CASSSITGPDTQYF	TGCGCCAGCAGCTCAATCACAGGGCCAGATACGCAGTATTTT
15	TRBJ2-5	.	TRBD1	TRBV19	CASIPSDRGWETQYF	TGTGCCAGTATTCCATCCGACAGGGGTTGGGAGACCCAGTACTTC
13	TRBJ1-2	.	TRBD1	TRBV10-3	CAISGTGNYGYTF	TGTGCCATCAGTGGGACAGGGAACTATGGCTACACCTTC
15	TRBJ1-3	.	.	TRBV3-1/TRBV3-2	CASSQERLGATTIYF	TGTGCCAGCAGCCAAGAGAGGTTGGGGGCAACCACCATATATTTT
20	TRBJ1-5	.	.	TRBV19	CASSITLGDTPRGINQPQHF	TGTGCCAGTAGTATCACCCTCGGCGACACTCCCCGGGGGATCAATCAGCCCCAGCATTTT
13	TRBJ1-2	.	TRBD1	TRBV7-9	CASYRTGTTGYTF	TGTGCCAGCTACCGGACAGGCACCACGGGCTACACCTTC
15	TRBJ1-1	.	TRBD1	TRBV5-1	CASSFTGQGNTEAFF	TGCGCCAGCAGCTTCACCGGACAGGGGAACACTGAAGCTTTCTTT
15	TRBJ2-1	.	.	TRBV6-6	CASSYPSTGDNEQFF	TGTGCCAGCAGTTACCCCTCTACCGGGGACAATGAGCAGTTCTTC
15	TRBJ1-1	.	.	TRBV3-1/TRBV3-2	CASRGIHERDTEAFF	TGTGCCAGCAGGGGCATCCACGAGAGGGACACTGAAGCTTTCTTT
14	TRBJ1-1	.	TRBD1	TRBV6-5	CASRSGTANTEAFF	TGTGCCAGCAGATCTGGGACAGCGAACACTGAAGCTTTCTTT
11	TRBJ2-1	.	.	TRBV7-8	CASSLRNEQFF	TGTGCCAGCAGCTTGAGGAATGAGCAGTTCTTC
14	TRBJ1-1	.	TRBD1	TRBV18	CASSPTGLNTEAFF	TGTGCCAGCTCTCCGACAGGGCTGAACACTGAAGCTTTCTTT
15	TRBJ1-5	.	.	TRBV7-8	CASSLGTVSNQPQHF	TGTGCCAGCAGCTTAGGTACGGTTAGCAATCAGCCCCAGCATTTT
13	TRBJ1-2	.	.	TRBV12-3/TRBV12-4	CASSLGGHYGYTF	TGTGCCAGCAGTTTAGGCGGCCACTATGGCTACACCTTC
15	TRBJ2-1	.	.	TRBV3-1/TRBV3-2	CASSFRDWGPREQFF	TGTGCCAGCAGCTTCCGGGACTGGGGCCCTCGAGAGCAGTTCTTC
15	TRBJ1-3	.	.	TRBV5-1	CASSSGATSGNTIYF	TGCGCCAGCAGCTCAGGGGCTACCTCTGGAAACACCATATATTTT
13	TRBJ1-5	.	TRBD1	TRBV10-2	CASSEQGGQPQHF	TGCGCCAGCAGTGAACAGGGGGGACAGCCCCAGCATTTT
13	TRBJ2-5	.	.	TRBV7-9	CASSLIQGETQYF	TGTGCCAGCAGCTTAATACAGGGAGAGACCCAGTACTTC
13	TRBJ2-7	once	TRBD2	TRBV28	CASRSGGVYEQYF	TGTGCCAGCCGCTCCGGGGGGGTCTACGAGCAGTACTTC
11	TRBJ2-1	.	.	TRBV19	CATSYMNEQFF	TGTGCCACTAGCTATATGAATGAGCAGTTCTTC
14	TRBJ1-2	.	TRBD1	TRBV6-5	CASSPPTGGWGYTF	TGTGCCAGCAGTCCCCCTACAGGGGGCTGGGGCTACACCTTC
16	TRBJ2-7	few	TRBD1	TRBV11-2	CASRDRPGQRTYEQYF	TGTGCCAGCAGGGACAGACCGGGACAGAGAACCTACGAGCAGTACTTC
14	TRBJ1-5	.	.	TRBV28	CASSLGAGNQPQHF	TGTGCCAGCAGTTTGGGGGCAGGCAATCAGCCCCAGCATTTT
13	TRBJ1-2	.	TRBD1	TRBV7-2	CASSYDRAGGYTF	TGTGCCAGCAGCTACGACAGGGCAGGCGGCTACACCTTC
16	TRBJ1-5	.	.	TRBV2	CASSARGPRVNQPQHF	TGTGCCAGCAGTGCGCGGGGTCCAAGGGTCAATCAGCCCCAGCATTTT
11	TRBJ2-7	.	.	TRBV10-3	CAIRGEYEQYF	TGTGCCATCCGAGGAGAGTACGAGCAGTACTTC
15	TRBJ1-2	.	TRBD1	TRBV24-1	CATSDASGGVYGYTF	TGTGCCACCAGTGATGCATCAGGGGGCGTCTATGGCTACACCTTC
17	TRBJ1-1	.	.	TRBV18	CASSPPGRGGRNTEAFF	TGTGCCAGCTCACCACCGGGACGGGGGGGGAGGAACACTGAAGCTTTCTTT
13	TRBJ2-7	.	.	TRBV7-2	CASSFQGLNEQYF	TGTGCCAGCAGCTTTCAGGGATTGAACGAGCAGTACTTC
15	TRBJ1-4	.	.	TRBV7-9	CASSPPRGTNEKLFF	TGTGCCAGCAGCCCCCCTAGGGGGACTAATGAAAAACTGTTTTTT
20	TRBJ2-3	.	TRBD1	TRBV5-1	CASSSSEGQGSLGPTDTQYF	TGCGCCAGCAGCTCCTCAGAGGGACAGGGTAGTTTGGGTCCCACAGATACGCAGTATTTT
14	TRBJ2-5	.	.	TRBV25-1	CASGQNRDQETQYF	TGTGCCAGCGGACAGAACAGGGATCAAGAGACCCAGTACTTC
19	TRBJ1-6	.	.	TRBV6-4	CASSDYWSPLPSYNSPLHF	TGTGCCAGCAGTGACTATTGGAGCCCTCTCCCCTCCTATAATTCACCCCTCCACTTT
14	TRBJ1-1	.	.	TRBV7-8	CASSLNTVNTEAFF	TGTGCCAGCAGCTTAAACACAGTAAACACTGAAGCTTTCTTT
14	TRBJ1-1	.	TRBD1	TRBV6-2/TRBV6-3	CASSYSGTVTEAFF	TGTGCCAGCAGTTACTCCGGGACAGTCACTGAAGCTTTCTTT
17	TRBJ1-2	.	.	TRBV5-6	CASSLSQEPGTFYGYTF	TGTGCCAGTAGCTTGAGTCAGGAACCTGGGACATTTTATGGCTACACCTTC
15	TRBJ1-4	.	.	TRBV21-1	CASSKVKQSDEKLFF	TGTGCCAGCAGCAAAGTGAAACAGTCGGATGAAAAACTGTTTTTT
15	TRBJ1-1	.	.	TRBV30	CAWSARRQDNTEAFF	TGTGCCTGGAGCGCCCGCAGACAAGATAACACTGAAGCTTTCTTT
12	TRBJ1-6	few	.	TRBV12-3/TRBV12-4	CASSEGDSPLHF	TGTGCCAGCAGCGAGGGGGATTCACCCCTCCACTTT
14	TRBJ1-2	.	.	TRBV18	CASSPVQRLSGYTF	TGTGCCAGCTCACCAGTTCAGCGATTGAGTGGCTACACCTTC
15	TRBJ2-1	.	TRBD2	TRBV18	CASSPLAGTRVEQFF	TGTGCCAGCTCCCCACTAGCGGGGACCCGGGTGGAGCAGTTCTTC
14	TRBJ1-5	.	.	TRBV28	CASRKTNSNQPQHF	TGTGCCAGCAGGAAGACTAATAGCAATCAGCCCCAGCATTTT
12	TRBJ1-1	.	TRBD1	TRBV28	CASSSTGREAFF	TGTGCCAGCAGCTCGACAGGGAGGGAAGCTTTCTTT
14	TRBJ1-4	.	.	TRBV5-1	CASSLSATNEKLFF	TGCGCCAGCAGCTTGTCTGCAACTAATGAAAAACTGTTTTTT
15	TRBJ1-1	.	TRBD1	TRBV4-1	CASSQGAGGGSEAFF	TGCGCCAGCAGCCAAGGCGCAGGGGGAGGTTCTGAAGCTTTCTTT
15	TRBJ1-5	.	.	TRBV6-5	CASSYSATANQPQHF	TGTGCCAGCAGTTACTCAGCGACAGCCAATCAGCCCCAGCATTTT
14	TRBJ1-2	.	TRBD1	TRBV6-5	CASRGQGESYGYTF	TGTGCCAGCAGAGGACAGGGGGAGAGCTATGGCTACACCTTC
14	TRBJ2-5	.	TRBD2	TRBV9	CASSAGLAQETQYF	TGTGCCAGCAGCGCGGGACTAGCACAAGAGACCCAGTACTTC
15	TRBJ1-4	.	.	TRBV30	CAWSVRGGRKEKLFF	TGTGCCTGGAGTGTACGGGGAGGGAGGAAGGAAAAACTGTTTTTT
14	TRBJ2-2	.	.	TRBV6-1	CASSEGYRTGELFF	TGTGCCAGCAGTGAAGGATACAGAACCGGGGAGCTGTTTTTT
13	TRBJ1-1	few	.	TRBV12-3/TRBV12-4	CASTGEVTTEAFF	TGTGCCAGCACCGGGGAGGTCACCACTGAAGCTTTCTTT
14	TRBJ1-1	.	.	TRBV27	CASSLGGKNTEAFF	TGTGCCAGCAGTTTGGGGGGGAAGAACACTGAAGCTTTCTTT
16	TRBJ2-3	once	.	TRBV4-1	CASSQGDSRFTDTQYF	TGCGCCAGCAGCCAAGGGGACTCCAGATTTACAGATACGCAGTATTTT
13	TRBJ2-2	.	.	TRBV18	CASSPQGSGELFF	TGTGCCAGCTCACCCCAGGGCTCCGGGGAGCTGTTTTTT
15	TRBJ1-4	.	TRBD1	TRBV5-6	CASSSLGTGTEKLFF	TGTGCCAGCAGCTCACTCGGGACAGGGACTGAAAAACTGTTTTTT